The present TCR beta chain was sequenced within a study of cytotoxic CD8 clonotypes in ibrutinib-treated CLL. Across the study: The patients comprised more than ten relapsed/refractory and 15 treatment-naive cases, approximately 18 IGHV unmutated.

This CDR3 region has 19 residues. CDR1 and CDR2 (germline): LGHNA, YSLEER. V lost 0 bases, J lost 4 bases, and 14 bases stayed unmatched. Libraries were prepared by immunoSEQ multiplex PCR; TCRdb keeps only in-frame clonotypes and omits some of them. The sample contains about 310,000 clones, around four fifths of which appear only once. This clone was seen only once. The material sequenced was PBMCs, taken before ibrutinib treatment. This sequence originates from a human donor with chronic lymphocytic leukemia. The gene calls are TRBV4-3 and TRBJ2-3; 9 positions agree with TRBD2. CDR3 nucleotides: TGCGCCAGCAGCCAAGATCGGGGCGGGAGGGCCTGGCGGGCAGATACGCAGTATTTT. It is translated as CASSQDRGGRAWRADTQYF.